This T cell receptor (beta chain) was identified during a study of Graves' ophthalmopathy and Graves' hyperthyroidism. The V gene lost 4 bases and the J gene lost 5 bases, with 12 bases spanning the gap. Germline V gene lookup returns CDR1 SGHRS and CDR2 YFSETQ. This CDR3 has 14 amino acids. In the case of this clonotype: Its antigen is still unknown. A much larger clone sits a single nucleotide away, making a read error possible.

As the template, RNA transcripts were used to amplify TCR beta CDR3 regions. The authors performed first-round RT-PCR with HTBI primers and then a second-round multiplex PCR. TCRdb reprocessed the multiplex PCR reads with MiXCR, giving one entry per CDR3 protein. The top ten clones hold 11% of a sample with over a million distinct CDR3 sequences, around a third of them seen once. Other autoimmune disease, uncontrolled infection, pregnancy and lactation led to exclusion. Study results and limitations: In separating ophthalmopathy from stable hyperthyroidism, a 13-signature model achieved nearly 90% sensitivity and 65% to 84% specificity.

The sequence derives from an adult man with Graves' hyperthyroidism. The sample was peripheral blood or thyroid tissue (not recorded which). The chain employs TRBV5-1 and TRBJ2-2; D unclear. This CDR3 is CASSVASATGELFF. The CDR3 nucleotides are TGCGCCAGCAGCGTGGCGAGTGCAACCGGGGAGCTGTTTTTT.